Below are 28 T cell receptor beta chains sequenced from a single sample in a study of T cells after yellow fever vaccination. TCRdb itself ran the 5' RACE reads through MiXCR, one entry per CDR3 protein. The repertoire holds some 110,000 distinct CDR3 sequences, under 9% seen once, with about 25% in the top ten. The sample here was CD8+ T cells sorted from PBMCs, taken 45 days after the yellow fever booster vaccination. All receptors come from a man aged 30-40 years who received the YFV17D yellow fever vaccine.

The table lists this clonotype with a few counts. V usage is TRBV7-2 and J usage is TRBJ1-5; no reliable D call. Per the germline V gene, CDR1 is SGHTA and CDR2 is FQGNSA. With 2 bases removed from V and 0 bases from J, the gap between germline ends came to 8 bases. The CDR3 runs 15 residues. The CDR3 DNA is TGTGCCAGCAGCTTACGACGGGATAGCAATCAGCCCCAGCATTTT. This translates into CASSLRRDSNQPQHF. Filled out from reference TRBV7-2 and TRBJ1-5, the complete variable domain reads GAGVSQSPSNKVTEKGKDVELRCDPISGHTALYWYRQSLGQGLEFLIYFQGNSAPDKSGLPSDRFSAERTGGSVSTLTIQRTQQEDSAVYLCASSLRRDSNQPQHFGDGTRLSIL.

There are many counts of this clonotype. The chain uses TRBV7-9 and TRBJ2-1; 7 nucleotides line up with TRBD2. The CDR3 is 15 amino acids. Losses at the gene ends were 5 bases for V and 6 bases for J; bases not matched to a gene: 10. Germline lookup yields CDR1 SEHNR and CDR2 FQNEAQ (reference sequence). The CDR3 spells CASSNPGSGVNEQFF. The DNA of the CDR3 is TGTGCCAGCAGCAACCCCGGGAGCGGGGTCAATGAGCAGTTCTTC. The entire variable domain, with the rest obtained from reference TRBV7-9 and TRBJ2-1, is as follows: DTGVSQNPRHKITKRGQNVTFRCDPISEHNRLYWYRQTLGQGPEFLTYFQNEAQLEKSRLLSDRFSAERPKGSFSTLEIQRTEQGDSAMYLCASSNPGSGVNEQFFGPGTRLTVL.

Ten or more counts support this clonotype. The chain recombines TRBV7-8 with TRBJ2-7; D could derive from TRBD1 or TRBD2 (5 bases each). The CDR3 loop spans 14 amino acids. V was trimmed by 4 bases and J by 4 bases, leaving 14 bases between them. Per the germline V gene, CDR1 is SGHVS and CDR2 is FQNEAQ. CDR3 sequence (DNA): TGTGCCAGCAGCTCCTACGGGGACCCGTACGAGCAGTACTTC. Protein: CASSSYGDPYEQYF.

This clonotype was seen many times. The chain employs TRBV15 and TRBJ2-3, with a tentative D call TRBD2 (6 bases). This CDR3 is built from 18 residues. V lost 0 bases to trimming and J lost 4 bases, with 20 bases between them. CDR1 and CDR2 (germline): LNHNV, YYDKDF (reference sequence). Here the CDR3 reads CATSRDWGEVRRADTQYF. The CDR3 DNA sequence: TGTGCCACCAGCAGAGATTGGGGGGAAGTGCGTCGGGCAGATACGCAGTATTTT.

This clonotype was seen ten or more times. The chain carries TRBV7-9 and TRBJ2-7, with D possibly matching TRBD2 (6 bases). There are 14 residues in the CDR3. Per germline, CDR1 SEHNR and CDR2 FQNEAQ (reference sequence). Deletions cut 5 bases from V and 3 bases from J, with 14 bases between. The CDR3 here is CASSDPAGVYEQYF. CDR3 in DNA: TGTGCCAGCAGCGATCCAGCGGGCGTCTACGAGCAGTACTTC.

This clonotype was counted ten times or more. This chain connects TRBV10-3 to TRBJ2-1; 11 bases map to TRBD2. Germline V gene lookup returns CDR1 ENHRY and CDR2 SYGVKD. The V gene end was trimmed by 4 bases and the J gene end by 7 bases; junction bases not matched to a gene: 6. This CDR3 is 15 amino acids long. The chain's CDR3 is CAISAASGRTNEQFF. The CDR3 coding sequence is TGTGCCATCAGTGCGGCTAGCGGGAGGACTAATGAGCAGTTCTTC.

This clonotype has at least ten counts. The chain combines TRBV3-1 with TRBJ2-1; maybe TRBD2 (5 bases). CDR3 size: 13 residues. The V end was cut by 4 bases, the J end by 8 bases, with 12 bases between. CDR1 LGHDT and CDR2 YNNKEL come from the germline V gene (reference sequence). CDR3 nucleotides: TGTGCCAGCAGCCCCGGGGATTGGGATGAGCAGTTCTTC. Translated: CASSPGDWDEQFF.

Only a few counts were recorded for this clonotype. V and J are TRBV21-1 and TRBJ2-7; TRBD1 reflects the table's D call only, with no check against the DNA. TRBV21-1 is a recognized pseudogene. This CDR3 region has 14 residues. The CDR3, as DNA: TGTGCCAGCAGCTACCGGGTCGTACCCTACGAGCAGTACTTC. The encoded protein is CASSYRVVPYEQYF.

This clonotype was observed at least ten times. The chain links TRBV11-1 to TRBJ2-5, with 11 bases that match TRBD2. The germline V gene has CDR1 SGHAT and CDR2 FQDESV (reference sequence). The CDR3 covers 19 residues. Trimming cost V 11 bases and J 5 bases; bases outside gene matches: 25. CDR3: CADQPLAGGPLGKEETQYF. The CDR3 DNA reads as TGTGCCGATCAACCTTTAGCGGGAGGGCCACTGGGAAAGGAGGAGACCCAGTACTTC.

This clonotype has just a few counts. V gene TRBV7-6 combines with J gene TRBJ2-7; TRBD1 matches at 7 bases. The CDR3 extends over 16 amino acids. CDR1 and CDR2 (germline): SGHVS, FNYEAQ. V lost 0 bases and J lost 3; bases outside the gene matches: 8. The CDR3 reads CASSLAGGPEVYEQYF. CDR3 DNA sequence: TGTGCCAGCAGCTTAGCAGGGGGCCCTGAGGTCTACGAGCAGTACTTC.

This chain uses TRBV7-9 with TRBJ2-7; maybe TRBD2 (5 bases). The CDR3 has 15 amino acids. The V end lost 0 bases, the J end lost 2 bases, and 11 bases lay between the germline ends. Germline CDR1 reads SEHNR; CDR2 reads FQNEAQ (reference sequence). CDR3 amino acids: CASSLASALTYEQYF. The CDR3 DNA reads TGTGCCAGCAGCTTAGCTAGCGCCCTTACCTACGAGCAGTACTTC.

This clonotype has at least ten counts. V gene TRBV4-3 combines with J gene TRBJ2-7, with 8 bases fitting TRBD2. The germline gives CDR1 LGHNA, CDR2 YSLEER. After removal of 2 bases from V and 3 bases from J, the junction contained 9 bases not matched to a gene. This CDR3 is built from 16 residues. In DNA, the CDR3 is TGCGCCAGCAGCCAATCCTACAGCGGGAGAATCTACGAGCAGTACTTC. Encoded protein: CASSQSYSGRIYEQYF.

This clonotype was recorded at least ten times. The rearrangement links TRBV27 to TRBJ2-7; D gene ambiguous. The germline V gene has CDR1 MNHEY and CDR2 SMNVEV (reference sequence). The CDR3 totals 13 residues. Trimming removed 3 bases from V and 2 bases from J, with 8 bases in between. The chain's CDR3 is CASSFAGAYEQYF. The CDR3 DNA reads as TGTGCCAGCAGTTTCGCAGGCGCCTACGAGCAGTACTTC.

The table lists this clonotype with many counts. The genes are TRBV4-3 and TRBJ2-3, with TRBD2 matching 8 bases. The CDR3 extends over 15 amino acids. Trimming at V came to 0 bases and at J to 4 bases, leaving 3 bases not matched to a gene. Germline lookup yields CDR1 LGHNA and CDR2 YSLEER. The CDR3 reads CASSQEAGVADTQYF. The CDR3 region has the DNA TGCGCCAGCAGCCAAGAAGCGGGAGTGGCAGATACGCAGTATTTT.

This clonotype was seen ten or more times. The CDR3 loop reads CASSQDMLAGEQYF. The DNA for the CDR3 is TGTGCCAGCAGCCAAGATATGCTAGCTGGCGAGCAGTACTTC. The V gene is TRBV3-1, the J gene TRBJ2-7, with a weak D call TRBD2 (5 bases). V was cut by 0 bases and J by 6 bases, with 12 bases left in between. Per germline, CDR1 LGHDT and CDR2 YNNKEL (reference sequence). The CDR3 contains 14 residues.

This clonotype was seen many times. The chain has TRBV15 and TRBJ1-4, with TRBD1 as a possible D gene (5 bases). CDR1 LNHNV and CDR2 YYDKDF come from the germline V gene (reference sequence). The CDR3 contains 16 residues. V was clipped by 5 bases and J by 0 bases, with 13 bases between them. The CDR3: CATSPVRGPTNEKLFF. The CDR3 DNA reads TGTGCCACCAGCCCCGTCCGGGGACCAACTAATGAAAAACTGTTTTTT.

This clonotype was counted at least ten times. The V gene is TRBV20-1, the J gene TRBJ2-1, with 7 nucleotides matching TRBD2. The CDR3 sequence is 14 residues long. The germline V gene encodes CDR1 DFQATT and CDR2 SNEGSKA (reference sequence). J gave up 7 bases and V 3 bases, and 9 bases lay outside the gene matches. The CDR3 DNA sequence: TGCAGTGCTAGGAGCGGGATAGGTGGTAATGAGCAGTTCTTC. It encodes CSARSGIGGNEQFF.

In this sample, this clonotype turned up many times. The J gene is TRBJ2-7, the V gene TRBV29-1; 7 bases match TRBD1. With 6 bases clipped from V and 3 bases from J, the junction kept 8 bases outside the gene matches. CDR3 size: 13 residues. Germline assignment: CDR1 SQVTM and CDR2 ANQGSEA. The CDR3 sequence is CSVRGTGDYEQYF. The CDR3 DNA reads TGCAGCGTGAGGGGAACAGGGGACTACGAGCAGTACTTC.

This clonotype has at least ten counts. The rearrangement uses TRBV29-1 and TRBJ2-1; 10 nucleotides agree with TRBD2. Trimming at V came to 6 bases and at J to 7 bases, leaving 9 bases not matched to a gene. CDR3 length equals 14 residues. Germline loops: CDR1 SQVTM, CDR2 ANQGSEA. This CDR3 is CSVQGLAGVNEQFF. CDR3 nucleotides: TGCAGCGTCCAGGGTCTAGCGGGAGTGAATGAGCAGTTCTTC.

The chain is built from TRBV7-9 and TRBJ2-3, with D hard to call. CDR1 and CDR2 (germline): SEHNR, FQNEAQ (reference sequence). V lost 4 bases, J lost 0 bases, and 11 bases lay in between. The CDR3 runs 15 residues. The CDR3 nucleotides are TGTGCCAGCAGCTCTTCCGTCTCTAGCACAGATACGCAGTATTTT. Its protein product is CASSSSVSSTDTQYF.

This clonotype turned up a few times. This rearrangement joins TRBV4-3 to TRBJ2-7; 8 nucleotides match TRBD2. Per germline, CDR1 LGHNA and CDR2 YSLEER. The trim removed 2 bases at V and 2 bases at J, leaving 5 bases unmatched. This CDR3 region has 15 residues. The CDR3, as DNA: TGCGCCAGCAGCCAAAGACTAGCGAAGACCTACGAGCAGTACTTC. Translation gives CASSQRLAKTYEQYF.

Details on this clonotype: This may come from a read error, since a much larger clone is one base off. The CDR3 region is CASSLTSAFGELSF. CDR3 in DNA: TGTGCCAGCAGCCTGACTAGCGCGTTCGGGGAGCTGTCTTTT. J is TRBJ2-2 and V is TRBV3-1; 8 nucleotides match TRBD2. Germline CDR1 is LGHDT and CDR2 is YNNKEL (reference sequence). This CDR3 has 14 amino acids.

This chain links TRBV28 with TRBJ1-2; 7 bases are a match to TRBD1. CDR3 length: 13 residues. V trimming: 8 bases; J trimming: 2 bases; junction bases outside the gene matches: 5. Germline CDR1 MDHEN, CDR2 SYDVKM. CDR3 DNA sequence: TGTGCCAGCCGGGACAGCAAAAACTATGGCTACACCTTC. Its protein is CASRDSKNYGYTF.

The sample holds many counts of this clonotype. The chain is built from TRBV11-2 and TRBJ1-2; TRBD1 agrees at 7 bases. Germline CDR1 is SGHAT and CDR2 is FQNNGV. V was pared by 5 bases and J by 0 bases, with 6 bases of the junction left unmatched. CDR3 length: 15 residues. CDR3 DNA: TGTGCCAGCAGCACCGGGACAGAAGCTAACTATGGCTACACCTTC. Amino acids: CASSTGTEANYGYTF.

The gene calls are TRBV27 and TRBJ2-7, with D unresolved. In germline, CDR1 is MNHEY, CDR2 SMNVEV (reference sequence). The CDR3 has 13 amino acids. With 2 bases removed from V and 5 bases from J, the gap between germline ends came to 10 bases. The CDR3 region has the DNA TGTGCCAGCAGTTTAGGTCCTGGGAACGAGCAGTACTTC. Its protein product is CASSLGPGNEQYF.

This clonotype was counted ten times or more. The chain links TRBV24-1 to TRBJ2-1; 11 bases fit TRBD2. The CDR3 has 16 amino acids. Germline values: CDR1 KGHDR, CDR2 SFDVKD. Trimming cost V 2 bases and J 4 bases; bases outside gene matches: 3. CDR3 sequence (DNA): TGTGCCACCAGTGATTCGGGACTAGCGGAATACAATGAGCAGTTCTTC. The encoded protein is CATSDSGLAEYNEQFF.

This clonotype has only a few counts. The genes are TRBV20-1 and TRBJ2-6; D remains ambiguous. CDR1 is DFQATT and CDR2 is SNEGSKA in the germline V gene (reference sequence). The CDR3 runs to 16 residues. V was cut by 7 bases and J by 0 bases, with 16 bases left in between. CDR3 bases: TGCAGTGAAGTGGGCGGACGCCACTCTGGGGCCAACGTCCTGACTTTC. Encoded protein: CSEVGGRHSGANVLTF.

The table lists this clonotype with a few counts. Compared with germline, one end of the junction differs, possibly owing to a read error. V gene TRBV5-1 combines with J gene TRBJ2-1; 8 nucleotides line up with TRBD2. CDR1 is SGHRS and CDR2 is YFSETQ in the germline V gene. The CDR3 has 11 residues. The CDR3 region is CASSATSGTVF. CDR3 sequence (DNA): TGCGCCAGCAGCGCCACTAGCGGCACGGTCTTC. Full variable domain (rest looked up from reference TRBV5-1 and TRBJ2-1): KAGVTQTPRYLIKTRGQQVTLSCSPISGHRSVSWYQQTPGQGLQFLFEYFSETQRNKGNFPGRFSGRQFSNSRSEMNVSTLELGDSALYLCASSATSGTVFGPGTRLTVL.